This T cell receptor beta chain is from a study of cytomegalovirus exposure and HLA in healthy donors. About this clone: Antigen specificity is unknown.

Germline assignment: CDR1 PRHDT and CDR2 FYEKMQ (reference sequence). CDR3 length: 11 residues. The V and J ends lost 5 bases and 7 bases respectively, with 8 bases between them. The PCR was carried out with 60 Vbeta primers and 13 Jbeta primers. Repertoires were generated with immunoSEQ multiplex PCR, while TCRdb's copy carries only in-frame clones and drops some. The sample includes approximately 180,000 clones, approximately 80% seen only once; the top ten take roughly 0.99%. The study, taken as a whole, reports: Among donors in an Asian-associated ancestry cluster, a later analysis reportedly found fewer N-insertions than the roughly 680-donor mean. Judged likely to be a sequencing artifact was a cluster of highly shared sequence variants.

The chain recombines TRBV13 with TRBJ1-2; D gene unclear. Sample: PBMCs. This clonotype was sampled from a woman aged 40 to 49 in good health and CMV-seronegative. CDR3 sequence (DNA): TGTGCCAGCAGCGCGTCAGGTGGCTACACCTTC. Translation: CASSASGGYTF.